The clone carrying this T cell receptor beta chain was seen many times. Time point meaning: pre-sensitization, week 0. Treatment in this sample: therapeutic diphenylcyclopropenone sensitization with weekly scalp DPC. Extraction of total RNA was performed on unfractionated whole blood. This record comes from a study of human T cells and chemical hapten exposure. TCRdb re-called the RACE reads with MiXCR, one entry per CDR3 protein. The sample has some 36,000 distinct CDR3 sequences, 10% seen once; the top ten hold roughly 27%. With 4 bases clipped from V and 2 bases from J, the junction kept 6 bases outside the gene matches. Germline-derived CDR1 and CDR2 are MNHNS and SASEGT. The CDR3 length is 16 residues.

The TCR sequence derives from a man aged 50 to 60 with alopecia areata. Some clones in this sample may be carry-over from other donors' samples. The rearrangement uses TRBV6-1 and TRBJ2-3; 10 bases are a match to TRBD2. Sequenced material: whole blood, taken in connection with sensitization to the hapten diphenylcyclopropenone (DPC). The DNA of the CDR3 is TGTGCCAGCAGTGGGGGAGCGGGAGGGCCCACAGATACGCAGTATTTT. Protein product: CASSGGAGGPTDTQYF.